This T cell receptor beta chain was profiled in a study of neurological immune-mediated disorders. Study findings and constraints: None of the CDR3 amino acid sequences found in expanded clones was shared across subjects. This suggests that the TCR-beta repertoires were private in all groups.

This CDR3 spans 15 amino acids. In germline, CDR1 is SGHRS, CDR2 YFSETQ. V was pared by 4 bases and J by 3 bases, with 13 bases between. Regarding this clonotype: What it recognizes is unknown.

Time point indicated: longitudinal time-point 3. PBMCs numbering 2 million and stored at -80 C yielded the unsorted libraries. Synthesis of cDNA was accomplished via 5'RACE employing 10-nucleotide random UMIs. Every sequencing run drew on 15-18 subjects and yielded over 170 million TCR-beta sequences. TCRdb reanalysed the 5' RACE reads using MiXCR and keeps one entry per CDR3 protein. The sample shows some 89,000 distinct CDR3 sequences, 4.3% of them seen only once. Sample: PBMCs. The chain couples TRBV5-1 to TRBJ2-2, with a possible D match to TRBD1 (6 bases). The source of this sequence is a woman between 55 and 75 years old with multiple sclerosis. This CDR3 reads CASSRTDRYTGELFF. CDR3 in DNA: TGCGCCAGCAGCCGAACGGACAGATACACCGGGGAGCTGTTTTTT.